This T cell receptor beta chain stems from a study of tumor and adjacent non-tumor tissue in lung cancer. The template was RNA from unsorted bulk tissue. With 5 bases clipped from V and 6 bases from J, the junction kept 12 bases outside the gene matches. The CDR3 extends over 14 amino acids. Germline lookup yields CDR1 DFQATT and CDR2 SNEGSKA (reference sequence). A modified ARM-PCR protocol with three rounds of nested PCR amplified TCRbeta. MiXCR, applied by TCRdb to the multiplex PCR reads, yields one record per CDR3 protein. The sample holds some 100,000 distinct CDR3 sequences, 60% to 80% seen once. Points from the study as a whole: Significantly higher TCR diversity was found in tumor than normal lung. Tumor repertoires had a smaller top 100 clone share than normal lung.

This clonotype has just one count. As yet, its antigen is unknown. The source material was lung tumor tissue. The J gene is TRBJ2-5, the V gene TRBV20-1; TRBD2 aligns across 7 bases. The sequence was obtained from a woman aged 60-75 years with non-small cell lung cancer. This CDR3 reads CSAGGGSSRQTQYF. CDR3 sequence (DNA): TGCAGTGCTGGGGGGGGGAGTTCCCGCCAGACCCAGTACTTC.